The 25 T cell receptor beta chains below all came from one sample that was sequenced in a study of blood T cell repertoires in COVID-19. Only in-frame clones appear in the TCRdb table, and some are missing; sequencing was by immunoSEQ multiplex PCR. The sample yields over 130,000 clones, 80% to 85% seen once. The specimen was peripheral blood. These receptors were taken from a man aged 30-40 years with COVID-19, enrolled during active disease.

The chain employs TRBV3-1 (or the pseudogene TRBV3-2) and TRBJ2-1; 8 positions agree with TRBD1. V lost 0 bases and J lost 7; bases outside the gene matches: 2. The CDR3 extends over 14 amino acids. Germline CDR1 reads LGHDT; CDR2 reads YNNKEL (reference sequence). As DNA, the CDR3 is TGTGCCAGCAGCCAAGAAAACAGGGGGAATGAGCAGTTCTTC. Translated: CASSQENRGNEQFF.

The rearrangement joins TRBV5-1 to TRBJ2-2; TRBD1 matches 7 bases. Germline V lookup: CDR1 SGHRS, CDR2 YFSETQ. After removal of 2 bases from V and 2 bases from J, the junction contained 9 bases not matched to a gene. This CDR3 is built from 17 residues. CDR3 sequence reads: CASSFSRTGKNTGELFF. CDR3 in DNA: TGCGCCAGCAGCTTTTCCCGGACAGGAAAAAACACCGGGGAGCTGTTTTTT. Drawing the rest from reference TRBV5-1 and TRBJ2-2, the complete variable domain is KAGVTQTPRYLIKTRGQQVTLSCSPISGHRSVSWYQQTPGQGLQFLFEYFSETQRNKGNFPGRFSGRQFSNSRSEMNVSTLELGDSALYLCASSFSRTGKNTGELFFGEGSRLTVL.

By share, this clone counts as medium-sized. The chain employs TRBV28 and TRBJ2-7, with 7 bases matching TRBD1. CDR3 size: 14 residues. V lost 5 bases and J lost 6; bases outside the gene matches: 10. Germline loops: CDR1 MDHEN, CDR2 SYDVKM. CDR3 sequence: CASSRVGGSGEQYF. DNA of the CDR3: TGTGCCAGCAGTAGGGTAGGGGGCAGCGGCGAGCAGTACTTC. The full variable domain, rest sourced from reference TRBV28 and TRBJ2-7, is DVKVTQSSRYLVKRTGEKVFLECVQDMDHENMFWYRQDPGLGLRLIYFSYDVKMKEKGDIPEGYSVSREKKERFSLILESASTNQTSMYLCASSRVGGSGEQYFGPGTRLTVT.

V and J are TRBV28 and TRBJ1-2; TRBD1 is a possible D gene (5 bases). Germline V lookup: CDR1 MDHEN, CDR2 SYDVKM. This CDR3 is built from 14 residues. Deletions cut 5 bases from V and 6 bases from J, with 16 bases between. CDR3 loop: CASSLAGGVDGYTF. The CDR3 DNA reads as TGTGCCAGCAGTCTTGCTGGGGGGGTTGATGGCTACACCTTC.

The CDR3 reads CASSRQKPDDSNQPQHF. The DNA of the CDR3 is TGTGCCAGCAGCCGACAGAAACCCGATGATAGCAATCAGCCCCAGCATTTT. This rearrangement joins TRBV14 to TRBJ1-5; a weak D match, TRBD1 (5 bases). This CDR3 is 17 amino acids long. Trimming cost V 4 bases and J 0 bases, with 16 bases left between them. Per germline, CDR1 SGHDN and CDR2 FVKESK.

The CDR3, as DNA: TGTGCCAGCAGGGGGACTAGCGGAGTGGGCTACAATGAGCAGTTCTTC. Translating it yields CASRGTSGVGYNEQFF. V usage is TRBV5-6 and J usage is TRBJ2-1; 11 bases align to TRBD2. The CDR3 covers 16 residues. Unmatched junction bases numbered 7, after V lost 5 bases and J lost 3 bases. Germline values: CDR1 SGHDT, CDR2 YYEEEE.

V gene TRBV27 combines with J gene TRBJ2-1, with a tentative D call TRBD2 (6 bases). Looked up from germline, CDR1 is MNHEY and CDR2 is SMNVEV (reference sequence). Trimming removed 2 bases from V and 8 bases from J, with 13 bases in between. The length of the CDR3 is 14 residues. The CDR3 sequence: CASSLQGGTDEQFF. The CDR3 DNA reads as TGTGCCAGCAGTTTACAGGGCGGGACCGATGAGCAGTTCTTC.

This clone was recorded once. The chain is built from TRBV11-3 and TRBJ2-7; D might be TRBD1 (5 bases). V lost 1 base and J 5 bases, leaving 12 bases between the germline ends. Germline values: CDR1 SGHNT, CDR2 YENEEA. This CDR3 has 14 residues. The CDR3 nucleotides are TGTGCCAGCAGCTTAGTGGCAGGGAACCACGAGCAGTACTTC. Translating it yields CASSLVAGNHEQYF.

The chain combines TRBV24-1 with TRBJ1-5; 8 positions match TRBD1. This CDR3 spans 15 amino acids. Germline CDR1 is KGHDR and CDR2 is SFDVKD. Trimming took 5 bases from V and 5 from J; bases not matched to a gene: 7. The CDR3 loop is CATSAAGQGDQPQHF. The CDR3, as DNA: TGTGCCACCAGTGCCGCCGGACAGGGCGATCAGCCCCAGCATTTT.

The chain has TRBV7-2 and TRBJ2-1, with D possibly being TRBD2 (6 bases). CDR1 and CDR2 (germline): SGHTA, FQGNSA. Trimming cost V 5 bases and J 5 bases, with 10 bases left between them. The CDR3 sequence is 13 residues long. CDR3 loop: CASSQTRDNEQFF. The CDR3 DNA follows: TGTGCCAGCAGCCAGACTAGGGACAATGAGCAGTTCTTC.

J is TRBJ2-1 and V is TRBV6-5, with 8 nucleotides matching TRBD1. Germline values: CDR1 MNHEY, CDR2 SVGAGI. The CDR3 extends over 15 amino acids. Germline trimming cut 5 bases from V and 7 bases from J; bases unmatched to any gene: 10. The CDR3 reads CASSLEQGVRNEQFF. Here the CDR3 DNA reads TGTGCCAGCAGTCTCGAACAGGGGGTGAGAAATGAGCAGTTCTTC.

For this clone: The same CDR3 arises from other DNA sequences in this sample as well. V is TRBV7-9 and J is TRBJ1-4; D may be TRBD1 (6 bases). Germline lookup yields CDR1 SEHNR and CDR2 FQNEAQ (reference sequence). Deletions cut 4 bases from V and 0 bases from J, with 9 bases between. The length of the CDR3 is 15 residues. CDR3 residues: CASSSDRTTNEKLFF. The CDR3 region has the DNA TGTGCCAGCAGCTCCGACAGGACAACTAATGAAAAACTGTTTTTT.

For the CDR3, the DNA is TGTGCCAGCGGGCTGGGGAGGGAGAGAGAGACCCAGTACTTC. Its translation is CASGLGRERETQYF. This chain joins TRBV28 and TRBJ2-5; TRBD2 aligns across 7 bases. This CDR3 has 14 amino acids. Trimming at V came to 8 bases and at J to 4 bases, leaving 10 bases not matched to a gene. Germline CDR1 reads MDHEN; CDR2 reads SYDVKM.

The rearrangement joins TRBV30 to TRBJ2-1; 10 bases agree with TRBD1. This CDR3 has 14 amino acids. Trimming took 3 bases from V and 8 from J; bases not matched to a gene: 7. The germline gives CDR1 GTSNPN, CDR2 SVGIG (reference sequence). CDR3 bases: TGTGCCTGGAGCCCGGGACAGGGGACGGATGAGCAGTTCTTC. Translating it yields CAWSPGQGTDEQFF.

The chain links TRBV29-1 to TRBJ2-1; 10 bases align to TRBD1. J gave up 5 bases and V 5 bases, and 3 bases lay outside the gene matches. The CDR3 has 13 amino acids. From germline, CDR1 is SQVTM and CDR2 ANQGSEA. The CDR3 region is CSVRTGGNNEQFF. Written as DNA, the CDR3 is TGCAGCGTTCGGACAGGGGGAAACAATGAGCAGTTCTTC.

In this sample, this clone turned up a few times. This rearrangement joins TRBV4-1 to TRBJ1-3; a possible D gene is TRBD1 (5 bases). Per germline, CDR1 MGHRA and CDR2 YSYEKL. The CDR3 contains 14 residues. Deletions cut 1 base from V and 4 bases from J, with 8 bases between. CDR3 residues: CASSQGPGGNTIYF. The CDR3 DNA reads as TGCGCCAGCAGCCAAGGTCCAGGGGGAAACACCATATATTTT.

This clone appeared a few times. The J gene is TRBJ2-3, the V gene TRBV27, with D unresolved. Germline values: CDR1 MNHEY, CDR2 SMNVEV (reference sequence). The CDR3 covers 14 residues. The V end was cut by 2 bases, the J end by 4 bases, with 10 bases between. The CDR3 DNA reads TGTGCCAGCAGTTTACTCTGGAGCGCAGATACGCAGTATTTT. It translates to CASSLLWSADTQYF.

This sequence joins TRBV24-1 and TRBJ1-2, with TRBD1 matching over 7 bases. Losses at the gene ends were 3 bases for V and 7 bases for J; bases not matched to a gene: 10. The germline CDR1 and CDR2 sequences are KGHDR and SFDVKD. There are 15 residues in the CDR3. CDR3 sequence reads: CATSDIRQGQAGYTF. For the CDR3, the DNA is TGTGCCACCAGTGATATCCGACAGGGTCAGGCTGGCTACACCTTC.

The chain uses TRBV2 and TRBJ2-5; D may be TRBD2 (6 bases). Germline V lookup: CDR1 SNHLY, CDR2 FYNNEI. Trimming took off 6 bases at V and 2 bases at J, with 13 bases between the two ends. This CDR3 is 14 amino acids long. CDR3 sequence (DNA): TGTGCCAGCAGGTCTAGCGCCATACAAGAGACCCAGTACTTC. It is translated as CASRSSAIQETQYF.

V and J are TRBV19 and TRBJ2-7; TRBD2 matches 10 bases. There are 16 residues in the CDR3. The J segment lost 4 bases and the V segment lost 3 bases, leaving 9 bases of the junction unmatched. Germline CDR1 and CDR2: LNHDA and SQIVND (reference sequence). CDR3 sequence reads: CASSIGPAGGPYEQYF. DNA for the CDR3: TGTGCCAGTAGTATTGGTCCAGCGGGAGGGCCGTACGAGCAGTACTTC. Using reference TRBV19 and TRBJ2-7 for the parts outside the CDR3, the full variable domain is DGGITQSPKYLFRKEGQNVTLSCEQNLNHDAMYWYRQDPGQGLRLIYYSQIVNDFQKGDIAEGYSVSREKKESFPLTVTSAQKNPTAFYLCASSIGPAGGPYEQYFGPGTRLTVT.

The genes are TRBV7-9 and TRBJ1-4, with 7 positions matching TRBD1. Germline CDR1 reads SEHNR; CDR2 reads FQNEAQ (reference sequence). With 5 bases clipped from V and 8 bases from J, the junction kept 8 bases outside the gene matches. This CDR3 comprises 14 residues. The chain's CDR3 is CASSEQGHKEKLFF. The CDR3 region has the DNA TGTGCCAGCAGCGAACAGGGGCACAAGGAAAAACTGTTTTTT. The full variable domain, in which reference TRBV7-9 and TRBJ1-4 provide the parts outside the CDR3, is DTGVSQNPRHKITKRGQNVTFRCDPISEHNRLYWYRQTLGQGPEFLTYFQNEAQLEKSRLLSDRFSAERPKGSFSTLEIQRTEQGDSAMYLCASSEQGHKEKLFFGSGTQLSVL.

This clone is a singleton in its sample. The chain uses TRBV2 and TRBJ2-4; no firm D call. Trimming removed 8 bases from V and 5 bases from J, with 7 bases in between. The CDR3 consists of 11 residues. CDR1 and CDR2 (germline): SNHLY, FYNNEI. Here the CDR3 DNA reads TGTGCCAGCTCCCCTGAAAACATTCAGTACTTC. Its translation: CASSPENIQYF.

V and J are TRBV6-1 and TRBJ2-5; 9 bases fit TRBD2. With V trimmed by 2 bases and J by 5 bases, 6 bases remained unmatched. This CDR3 is 15 amino acids long. Germline CDR1 MNHNS, CDR2 SASEGT. The CDR3 loop is CASSELSGRTETQYF. The CDR3 DNA reads TGTGCCAGCAGTGAACTTAGCGGGAGAACTGAGACCCAGTACTTC.

This clone was counted between two and nine times. This sequence joins TRBV21-1 and TRBJ2-2; the tabulated D call, TRBD2, remains unverified against the DNA. TRBV21-1 is classified as a pseudogene. The CDR3 consists of 12 residues. The CDR3: CASRGLDGELFF. The DNA of the CDR3 is TGTGCCAGCAGGGGACTGGACGGGGAGCTGTTTTTT.

The chain couples TRBV29-1 to TRBJ2-1; D is unclear. The V gene lost 5 bases and the J gene lost 0 bases, with 8 bases spanning the gap. The germline V gene encodes CDR1 SQVTM and CDR2 ANQGSEA. This CDR3 spans 13 amino acids. The CDR3 here is CSVYLFSYNEQFF. DNA for the CDR3: TGCAGCGTTTACTTATTCTCCTACAATGAGCAGTTCTTC.